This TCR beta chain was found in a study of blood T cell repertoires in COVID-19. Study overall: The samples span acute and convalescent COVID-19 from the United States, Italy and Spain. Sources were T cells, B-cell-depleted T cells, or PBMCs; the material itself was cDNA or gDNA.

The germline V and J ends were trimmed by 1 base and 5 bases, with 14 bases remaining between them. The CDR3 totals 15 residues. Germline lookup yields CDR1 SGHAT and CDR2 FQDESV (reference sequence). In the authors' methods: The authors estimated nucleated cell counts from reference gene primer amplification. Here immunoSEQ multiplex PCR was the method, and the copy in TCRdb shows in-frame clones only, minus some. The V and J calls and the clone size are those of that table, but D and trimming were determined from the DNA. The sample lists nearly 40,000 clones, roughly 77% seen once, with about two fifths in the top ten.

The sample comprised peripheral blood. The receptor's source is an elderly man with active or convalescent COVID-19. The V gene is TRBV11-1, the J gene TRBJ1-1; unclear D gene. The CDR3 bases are TGTGCCAGCAGCTTAGACTCTCTACCGCTTACTGAAGCTTTCTTT. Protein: CASSLDSLPLTEAFF.